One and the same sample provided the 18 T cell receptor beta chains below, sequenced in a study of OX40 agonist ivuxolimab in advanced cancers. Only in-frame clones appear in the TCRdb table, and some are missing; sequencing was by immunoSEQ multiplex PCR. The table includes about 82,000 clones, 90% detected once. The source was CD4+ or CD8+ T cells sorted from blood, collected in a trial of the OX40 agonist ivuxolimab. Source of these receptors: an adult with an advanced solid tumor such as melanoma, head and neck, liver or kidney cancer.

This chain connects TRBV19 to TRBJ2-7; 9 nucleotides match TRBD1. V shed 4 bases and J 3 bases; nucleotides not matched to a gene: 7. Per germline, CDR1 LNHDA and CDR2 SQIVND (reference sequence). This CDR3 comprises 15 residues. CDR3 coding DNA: TGTGCCAGTAGTAGCTCCGGGACAGGGCACTACGAGCAGTACTTC. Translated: CASSSSGTGHYEQYF.

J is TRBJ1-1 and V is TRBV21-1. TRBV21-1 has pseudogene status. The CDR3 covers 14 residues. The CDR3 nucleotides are TGTGCCAGCCTTCTAATGACGTCGAACACTGAAGCTTTCTTT. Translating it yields CASLLMTSNTEAFF.

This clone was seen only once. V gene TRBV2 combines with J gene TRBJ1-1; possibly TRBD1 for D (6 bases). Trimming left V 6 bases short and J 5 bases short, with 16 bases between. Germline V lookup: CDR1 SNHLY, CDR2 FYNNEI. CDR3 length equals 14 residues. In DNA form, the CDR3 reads TGTGCCAGCAGGGGGTTACAGGGACGGACTGAAGCTTTCTTT. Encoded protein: CASRGLQGRTEAFF. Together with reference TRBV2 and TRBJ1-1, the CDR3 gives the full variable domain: EPEVTQTPSHQVTQMGQEVILRCVPISNHLYFYWYRQILGQKVEFLVSFYNNEISEKSEIFDDQFSVERPDGSNFTLKIRSTKLEDSAMYFCASRGLQGRTEAFFGQGTRLTVV.

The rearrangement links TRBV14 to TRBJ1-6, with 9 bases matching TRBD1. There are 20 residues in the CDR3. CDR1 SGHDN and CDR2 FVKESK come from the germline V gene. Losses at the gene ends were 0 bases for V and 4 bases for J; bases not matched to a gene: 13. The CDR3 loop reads CASSQDQFTQTGGYNSPLHF. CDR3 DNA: TGTGCCAGCAGCCAAGATCAATTCACTCAGACAGGGGGTTATAATTCACCCCTCCACTTT.

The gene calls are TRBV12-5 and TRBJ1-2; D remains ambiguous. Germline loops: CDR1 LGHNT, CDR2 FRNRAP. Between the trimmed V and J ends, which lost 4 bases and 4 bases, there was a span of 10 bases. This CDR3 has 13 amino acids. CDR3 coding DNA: TGTGCTAGTGGTTCGGGCCCATCCTATGGCTACACCTTC. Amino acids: CASGSGPSYGYTF.

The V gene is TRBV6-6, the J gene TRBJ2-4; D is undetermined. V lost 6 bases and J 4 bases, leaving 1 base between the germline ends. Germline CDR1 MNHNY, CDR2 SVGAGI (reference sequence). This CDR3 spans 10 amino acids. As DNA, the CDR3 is TGTGCCAGCAGGAAAAACATTCAGTACTTC. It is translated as CASRKNIQYF.

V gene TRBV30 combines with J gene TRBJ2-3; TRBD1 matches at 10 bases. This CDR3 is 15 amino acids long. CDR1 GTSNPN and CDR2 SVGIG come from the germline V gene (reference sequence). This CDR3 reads CGVGTGVGGTDTQYF. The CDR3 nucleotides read TGTGGGGTGGGGACAGGGGTTGGTGGAACAGATACGCAGTATTTT.

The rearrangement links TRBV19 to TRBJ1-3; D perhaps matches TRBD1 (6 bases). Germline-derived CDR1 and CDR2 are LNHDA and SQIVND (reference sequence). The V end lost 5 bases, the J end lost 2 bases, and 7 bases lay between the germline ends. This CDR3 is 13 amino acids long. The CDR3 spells CASSGDTGNTIYF. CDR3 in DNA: TGTGCCAGTAGTGGGGACACTGGAAACACCATATATTTT. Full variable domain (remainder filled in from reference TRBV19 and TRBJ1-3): DGGITQSPKYLFRKEGQNVTLSCEQNLNHDAMYWYRQDPGQGLRLIYYSQIVNDFQKGDIAEGYSVSREKKESFPLTVTSAQKNPTAFYLCASSGDTGNTIYFGEGSWLTVV.

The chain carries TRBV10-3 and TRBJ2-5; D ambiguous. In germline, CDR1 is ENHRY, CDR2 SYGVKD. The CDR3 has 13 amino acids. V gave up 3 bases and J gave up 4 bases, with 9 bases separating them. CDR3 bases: TGTGCCATCAGTGACGTTACGGGAGAGACCCAGTACTTC. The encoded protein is CAISDVTGETQYF.

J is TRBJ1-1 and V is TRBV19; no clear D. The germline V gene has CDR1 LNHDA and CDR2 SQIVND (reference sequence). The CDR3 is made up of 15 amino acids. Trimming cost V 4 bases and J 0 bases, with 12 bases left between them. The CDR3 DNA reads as TGTGCCAGTAGTACAAGAGGGAGGGTGAACACTGAAGCTTTCTTT. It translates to CASSTRGRVNTEAFF.

CDR3 bases: TGTGCCAGCAGGGGGGACAGCCCCTACAATGAGCAGTTCTTC. Amino acid sequence: CASRGDSPYNEQFF. This chain links TRBV2 with TRBJ2-1; 7 bases are shared with TRBD1. From germline, CDR1 is SNHLY and CDR2 FYNNEI. J was trimmed by 2 bases and V by 6 bases; bases with no gene match: 4. CDR3 length equals 14 residues.

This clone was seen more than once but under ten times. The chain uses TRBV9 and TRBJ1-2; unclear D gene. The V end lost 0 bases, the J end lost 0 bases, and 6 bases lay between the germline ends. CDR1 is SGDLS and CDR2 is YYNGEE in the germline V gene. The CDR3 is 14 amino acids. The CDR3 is CASSVENTNYGYTF. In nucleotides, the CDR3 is TGTGCCAGCAGCGTAGAAAACACTAACTATGGCTACACCTTC.

The CDR3 sequence: CASSLEWGTGVDGYTF. DNA for the CDR3: TGTGCCAGCAGCTTGGAGTGGGGGACAGGGGTCGATGGCTACACCTTC. This chain connects TRBV5-4 to TRBJ1-2, with 10 bases matching TRBD1. The CDR3 has 16 amino acids. Per the germline V gene, CDR1 is SGHNT and CDR2 is YYREEE (reference sequence). Trimming cost V 0 bases and J 6 bases; bases outside gene matches: 8.

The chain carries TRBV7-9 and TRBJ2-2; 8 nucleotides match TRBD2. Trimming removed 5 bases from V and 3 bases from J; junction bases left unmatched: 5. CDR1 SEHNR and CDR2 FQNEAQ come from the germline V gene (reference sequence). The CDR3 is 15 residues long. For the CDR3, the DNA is TGTGCCAGCAGCCTTAGCGGGATCGACACCGGGGAGCTGTTTTTT. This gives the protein CASSLSGIDTGELFF.

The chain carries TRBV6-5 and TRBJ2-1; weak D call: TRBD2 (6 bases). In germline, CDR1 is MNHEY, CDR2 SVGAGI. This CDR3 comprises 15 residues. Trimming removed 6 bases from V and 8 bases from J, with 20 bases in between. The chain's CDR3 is CASRRGLLEVDEQFF. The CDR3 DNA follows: TGTGCCAGCAGACGGGGGTTGTTAGAGGTCGATGAGCAGTTCTTC.

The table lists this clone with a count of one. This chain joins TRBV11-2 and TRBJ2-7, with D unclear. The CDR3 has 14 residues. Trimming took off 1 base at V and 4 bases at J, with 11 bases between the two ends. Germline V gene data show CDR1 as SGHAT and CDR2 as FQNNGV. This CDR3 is CASSLGPIRYEQYF. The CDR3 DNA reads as TGTGCCAGCAGCTTAGGTCCTATCCGATACGAGCAGTACTTC.

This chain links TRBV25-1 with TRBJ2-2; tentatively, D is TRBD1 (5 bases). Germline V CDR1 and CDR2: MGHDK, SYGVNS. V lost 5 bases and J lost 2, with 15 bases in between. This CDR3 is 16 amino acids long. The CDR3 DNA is TGTGCCAGCAGTCCACCCATAGGGGCCAACACCGGGGAGCTGTTTTTT. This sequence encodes CASSPPIGANTGELFF.

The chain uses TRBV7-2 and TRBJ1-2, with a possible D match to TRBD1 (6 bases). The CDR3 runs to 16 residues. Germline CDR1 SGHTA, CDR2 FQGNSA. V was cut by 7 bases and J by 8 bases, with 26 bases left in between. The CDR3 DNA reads TGTGCCAGCAACCACCCCCCTCGCAGGGGTGGGCGAGGCTACACCTTC. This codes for CASNHPPRRGGRGYTF. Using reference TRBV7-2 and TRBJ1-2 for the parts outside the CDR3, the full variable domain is GAGVSQSPSNKVTEKGKDVELRCDPISGHTALYWYRQSLGQGLEFLIYFQGNSAPDKSGLPSDRFSAERTGGSVSTLTIQRTQQEDSAVYLCASNHPPRRGGRGYTFGSGTRLTVV.